One sample yielded the 20 T cell receptor beta chains listed below, sequenced in a study of cytomegalovirus exposure and HLA in healthy donors. The data were produced by immunoSEQ multiplex PCR, yet TCRdb's version contains in-frame clones alone and is incomplete. Altogether 250,000 to 300,000 clones are present, around 87% being singletons, with the ten largest covering roughly 0.38%. Sequencing was carried out using PBMCs. Receptors originate from a woman aged 18-30 years in good health and CMV-seronegative.

This chain uses TRBV4-3 with TRBJ2-7; 7 bases map to TRBD1. Trimming removed 4 bases from V and 1 base from J; junction bases left unmatched: 13. The CDR3 contains 17 residues. Germline CDR1 reads LGHNA; CDR2 reads YSLEER. The CDR3 DNA sequence: TGCGCCAGCAGCCCCCAACCTTTACAGGGGCCTTCCTACGAGCAGTACTTC. Residues: CASSPQPLQGPSYEQYF.

V usage is TRBV27 and J usage is TRBJ1-2, with 11 bases matching TRBD1. V lost 2 bases to trimming and J lost 7 bases; unmatched junction nucleotides: 6. This CDR3 contains 15 residues. Germline CDR1 MNHEY, CDR2 SMNVEV (reference sequence). DNA for the CDR3: TGTGCCAGCAGTTTAGGGACAGGGGGACTGTCTGGCTACACCTTC. This sequence encodes CASSLGTGGLSGYTF.

This chain joins TRBV27 and TRBJ2-2; no clear D. CDR1 is MNHEY, CDR2 SMNVEV, per germline (reference sequence). The CDR3 has 15 amino acids. Between the trimmed V and J ends, which lost 0 bases and 3 bases, there was a span of 8 bases. The DNA of the CDR3 is TGTGCCAGCAGTTTATCGTTGGCTCACACCGGGGAGCTGTTTTTT. Its translation is CASSLSLAHTGELFF.

The chain couples TRBV19 to TRBJ2-7; 11 bases are shared with TRBD1. V lost 5 bases, J lost 3 bases, and 6 bases stayed unmatched. Germline V lookup: CDR1 LNHDA, CDR2 SQIVND (reference sequence). The CDR3 is 15 amino acids. The CDR3 DNA reads TGTGCCAGTAGTGAACCGGGACAGGGGGTCTACGAGCAGTACTTC. This gives the protein CASSEPGQGVYEQYF.

The V and J genes are TRBV28 and TRBJ1-1, with a weak D call TRBD1 (5 bases). CDR3 length: 14 residues. Trimming pared 6 bases from V and 7 bases from J, leaving 18 bases between. CDR1 MDHEN and CDR2 SYDVKM come from the germline V gene. The CDR3 DNA is TGTGCCAGCAGGGCAGGGAATGCTAGAGGTGAAGCTTTCTTT. This sequence encodes CASRAGNARGEAFF.

This sequence joins TRBV7-9 and TRBJ2-7, with D perhaps matching TRBD1 (6 bases). CDR1 is SEHNR and CDR2 is FQNEAQ in the germline V gene (reference sequence). The CDR3 runs to 13 residues. V was pared by 10 bases and J by 6 bases, with 19 bases between. The CDR3, as DNA: TGTGCCACCAACATTGGACAGCTTTCCGAGCAGTACGTC. Translating gives CATNIGQLSEQYV.

This clone was seen only a few times. V is TRBV28 and J is TRBJ1-2; a possible D gene is TRBD1 (5 bases). Between the trimmed V and J ends, which lost 4 bases and 4 bases, there was a span of 7 bases. The CDR3 runs 12 residues. Germline-derived CDR1 and CDR2 are MDHEN and SYDVKM. CDR3 coding DNA: TGTGCCAGCAGTTATGGGGCCTATGGCTACACCTTC. Amino acid sequence: CASSYGAYGYTF.

The rearrangement links TRBV27 to TRBJ1-6; possibly TRBD1 for D (6 bases). The V end was cut by 4 bases, the J end by 6 bases, with 10 bases between. From germline, CDR1 is MNHEY and CDR2 SMNVEV (reference sequence). The CDR3 runs to 14 residues. Here the CDR3 reads CASSYAQGNSPLHF. The CDR3 DNA follows: TGTGCCAGCAGTTACGCACAGGGTAATTCACCCCTCCACTTT.

CDR3 coding DNA: TGTGCCAGCAGTTTACGTCAGCGGCGAAACATTCAGTACTTC. It yields the protein CASSLRQRRNIQYF. The genes are TRBV28 and TRBJ2-4, with a possible D match to TRBD2 (5 bases). The CDR3 extends over 14 amino acids. Trimming left V 2 bases short and J 6 bases short, with 11 bases between. Germline assignment: CDR1 MDHEN and CDR2 SYDVKM.

The J gene is TRBJ2-1, the V gene TRBV6-1; TRBD2 matches 8 bases. In germline, CDR1 is MNHNS, CDR2 SASEGT. The CDR3 contains 17 residues. Losses at the gene ends were 2 bases for V and 9 bases for J; bases not matched to a gene: 15. The CDR3 sequence: CASSETRWGLEVGEQFF. Here the CDR3 DNA reads TGTGCCAGCAGTGAAACCAGGTGGGGACTAGAAGTAGGTGAGCAGTTCTTC.

This chain joins TRBV2 and TRBJ1-2, with a tentative D call TRBD1 (5 bases). Germline assignment: CDR1 SNHLY and CDR2 FYNNEI. The CDR3 totals 14 residues. V gave up 2 bases and J gave up 8 bases, with 15 bases separating them. The CDR3 region is CASSESLAQGGYTF. CDR3 bases: TGTGCCAGCAGTGAAAGTTTGGCCCAGGGAGGCTACACCTTC.

The DNA of the CDR3 is TGTGCCAGCAGTCCTCCGGGACTGAGCCTATACGAGCAGTACGTC. It encodes CASSPPGLSLYEQYV. The chain carries TRBV28 and TRBJ2-7, with a tentative D call TRBD2 (6 bases). V lost 5 bases, J lost 4 bases, and 18 bases lay in between. This CDR3 is 15 amino acids long. Germline CDR1 MDHEN, CDR2 SYDVKM.

The chain uses TRBV19 and TRBJ2-3; 10 bases fit TRBD1. The CDR3 consists of 15 residues. Germline trimming cut 6 bases from V and 4 bases from J; bases unmatched to any gene: 7. Per germline, CDR1 LNHDA and CDR2 SQIVND (reference sequence). CDR3 in amino acids: CASRKGQGNSDTQYF. The CDR3 DNA follows: TGTGCCAGTAGGAAGGGACAGGGGAATTCAGATACGCAGTATTTT. The variable domain in full, completed from reference TRBV19 and TRBJ2-3, reads DGGITQSPKYLFRKEGQNVTLSCEQNLNHDAMYWYRQDPGQGLRLIYYSQIVNDFQKGDIAEGYSVSREKKESFPLTVTSAQKNPTAFYLCASRKGQGNSDTQYFGPGTRLTVL.

The chain combines TRBV6-1 with TRBJ2-5; possibly TRBD2 for D (5 bases). The CDR3 totals 15 residues. V was clipped by 4 bases and J by 0 bases, with 12 bases between them. Germline V gene sequence: CDR1 MNHNS, CDR2 SASEGT. The CDR3 here is CASSVGAEYQETQYF. Here the CDR3 DNA reads TGTGCCAGCAGTGTGGGAGCGGAGTACCAAGAGACCCAGTACTTC.

Written as DNA, the CDR3 is TGTGCCAGCAGCTTAGCGCAGGGGGCGGGGGTGACCCAGTACTTC. This codes for CASSLAQGAGVTQYF. The gene calls are TRBV7-9 and TRBJ2-5, with D tentatively TRBD1 (8 bases). The CDR3 is made up of 15 amino acids. Germline assignment: CDR1 SEHNR and CDR2 FQNEAQ (reference sequence). The V end lost 0 bases, the J end lost 7 bases, and 15 bases lay between the germline ends.

This clone was counted a single time. The V gene is TRBV4-1, the J gene TRBJ1-1; a possible D gene is TRBD1 (5 bases). The CDR3 contains 14 residues. Trimming pared 2 bases from V and 5 bases from J, leaving 12 bases between. In germline, CDR1 is MGHRA, CDR2 YSYEKL. CDR3 in amino acids: CASSQIHAGTEAFF. In DNA form, the CDR3 reads TGCGCCAGCAGCCAAATCCATGCAGGGACTGAAGCTTTCTTT.

V usage is TRBV11-2 and J usage is TRBJ2-7; weak D call: TRBD2 (5 bases). Per the germline V gene, CDR1 is SGHAT and CDR2 is FQNNGV. V gave up 1 base and J gave up 3 bases, with 13 bases separating them. CDR3 length equals 15 residues. CDR3 in amino acids: CASSLGTGIRYEQYV. As DNA, the CDR3 is TGTGCCAGCAGCTTAGGAACCGGGATTCGCTACGAGCAGTACGTC.

The rearrangement links TRBV10-3 to TRBJ2-3; D is perhaps TRBD2 (6 bases). Germline V gene sequence: CDR1 ENHRY, CDR2 SYGVKD. Trimming stripped 8 bases from V and 0 bases from J, with 12 bases between. The CDR3 spans 14 residues. Here the CDR3 reads CAIWTGTSTDTQYF. The DNA of the CDR3 is TGTGCCATCTGGACGGGGACTAGCACAGATACGCAGTATTTT.

The genes are TRBV6-5 and TRBJ2-7; 9 positions match TRBD1. CDR1 and CDR2 from the germline V gene are MNHEY and SVGAGI. Germline trimming cut 5 bases from V and 7 bases from J; bases unmatched to any gene: 9. CDR3 length equals 14 residues. The CDR3 is CASSQLTGGPEQYF. CDR3 sequence (DNA): TGTGCCAGCAGTCAACTTACAGGGGGCCCAGAGCAGTACTTC.

This chain links TRBV6-5 with TRBJ2-3, with 7 bases fitting TRBD2. CDR1 is MNHEY and CDR2 is SVGAGI in the germline V gene. The J segment lost 6 bases and the V segment lost 2 bases, leaving 5 bases of the junction unmatched. This CDR3 has 14 amino acids. The CDR3 loop reads CASSYDPGRDTQYF. CDR3 DNA: TGTGCCAGCAGTTACGACCCCGGGAGGGATACGCAGTATTTT.